One sample yielded the 22 T cell receptor beta chains listed below, sequenced in a study of OX40 agonist ivuxolimab in advanced cancers. Library preparation was by the immunoSEQ multiplex PCR assay. TCRdb re-hosts the immuneACCESS table, in-frame sequences only. Its copies lack some clones; in the studies checked, an unresolved V gene accounts for under half of them, and the cause for the rest is not known. The sample includes around 53,000 clones, with 85% observed a single time. The top ten hold over 2.5% of the sample. Sequenced here: CD4+ or CD8+ T cells sorted from blood, sampled in a trial of the OX40 agonist ivuxolimab. The receptors derive from an adult with an advanced solid tumor such as melanoma, head and neck, liver or kidney cancer.

The chain is built from TRBV11-2 and TRBJ2-5; D tentatively reads TRBD1 or TRBD2 (5 bases each). CDR3 length: 11 residues. Trimming took off 7 bases at V and 9 bases at J, with 12 bases between the two ends. Germline CDR1 reads SGHAT; CDR2 reads FQNNGV. DNA of the CDR3: TGTGCCAGCACCCAGGTGGGGGCCCAGTACTTC. It encodes CASTQVGAQYF.

This chain's CDR3 is CASSIGGQGGIQYF. The CDR3 bases are TGTGCCAGCAGTATAGGAGGACAGGGTGGCATTCAGTACTTC. The chain links TRBV27 to TRBJ2-4, with 8 bases that match TRBD1. The CDR3 is 14 amino acids. Germline CDR1 reads MNHEY; CDR2 reads SMNVEV (reference sequence). V trimming: 5 bases; J trimming: 9 bases; junction bases outside the gene matches: 9.

This chain joins TRBV29-1 and TRBJ1-3; 7 bases are a match to TRBD1. The CDR3 is 11 residues long. The J segment lost 4 bases and the V segment lost 7 bases, leaving 1 base of the junction unmatched. CDR1 and CDR2 from the germline V gene are SQVTM and ANQGSEA. CDR3 nucleotide sequence: TGCAGCGGGGGACAGGGAAACACCATATATTTT. Translated, it gives CSGGQGNTIYF.

On this clone itself: Within the sample, other DNA sequences also encode this same CDR3. The chain joins TRBV5-5 to TRBJ1-5; TRBD1 is a possible D gene (6 bases). Trimming took 0 bases from V and 6 from J, leaving 10 bases between them. The CDR3 is made up of 14 amino acids. The germline CDR1 and CDR2 sequences are SGHKS and YYEKEE (reference sequence). The chain's CDR3 is CASSLEGGGQPQHF. The CDR3 DNA reads TGTGCCAGCAGCTTGGAGGGGGGTGGTCAGCCCCAGCATTTT.

V usage is TRBV7-9 and J usage is TRBJ2-5, with no clear D. Germline V gene data show CDR1 as SEHNR and CDR2 as FQNEAQ (reference sequence). The CDR3 sequence is 16 residues long. V was clipped by 0 bases and J by 5 bases, with 16 bases between them. CDR3 in amino acids: CASSLARLHQGETQYF. The CDR3 DNA reads TGTGCCAGCAGCTTAGCACGACTCCACCAAGGCGAGACCCAGTACTTC.

The chain recombines TRBV6-1 with TRBJ1-5, with D possibly being TRBD1 (5 bases). The CDR3 extends over 15 amino acids. Germline CDR1 and CDR2: MNHNS and SASEGT. Trimming took off 9 bases at V and 1 base at J, with 16 bases between the two ends. The CDR3 sequence: CASNEGTASNQPQHF. DNA of the CDR3: TGTGCCAGTAATGAGGGGACGGCGAGCAATCAGCCCCAGCATTTT.

J is TRBJ2-7 and V is TRBV11-3; 9 bases align to TRBD2. Germline trimming cut 3 bases from V and 0 bases from J; bases unmatched to any gene: 0. This CDR3 has 14 amino acids. Germline V gene lookup returns CDR1 SGHNT and CDR2 YENEEA. The CDR3 reads CASSLTSGSYEQYF. CDR3 sequence (DNA): TGTGCCAGCAGCTTGACTAGCGGCTCCTACGAGCAGTACTTC.

The chain has TRBV6-6 and TRBJ2-5; TRBD1 matches 10 bases. With 0 bases clipped from V and 6 bases from J, the junction kept 7 bases outside the gene matches. The CDR3 contains 16 residues. Germline V gene data show CDR1 as MNHNY and CDR2 as SVGAGI (reference sequence). CDR3 sequence (DNA): TGTGCCAGCAGTTACTCGCGGGGGACAGGGGTACAGACCCAGTACTTC. The encoded protein is CASSYSRGTGVQTQYF.

The chain has TRBV9 and TRBJ2-3; D ambiguous. The CDR3 extends over 14 amino acids. Trimming took 0 bases from V and 1 from J, leaving 6 bases between them. The germline CDR1 and CDR2 sequences are SGDLS and YYNGEE. CDR3 in DNA: TGTGCCAGCAGCGTAGGAGAGGGCACAGATACGCAGTATTTT. It yields the protein CASSVGEGTDTQYF.

The chain carries TRBV29-1 and TRBJ1-1, with TRBD1 matching 8 bases. V gave up 7 bases and J gave up 5 bases; unmatched junction bases: 6. CDR1 is SQVTM and CDR2 is ANQGSEA in the germline V gene. The CDR3 is 12 amino acids. CDR3 sequence reads: CSGQGAYTEAFF. The CDR3 DNA follows: TGCAGCGGTCAGGGGGCGTATACTGAAGCTTTCTTT.

This clone was detected once. The chain joins TRBV5-5 to TRBJ2-7; 7 bases agree with TRBD1. V shed 4 bases and J 2 bases; nucleotides not matched to a gene: 6. Germline V gene lookup returns CDR1 SGHKS and CDR2 YYEKEE (reference sequence). The CDR3 is 14 residues long. The CDR3 region has the DNA TGTGCCAGCAGCGTGACAGGGCTAACCTACGAGCAGTACTTC. This translates into CASSVTGLTYEQYF.

This clone was detected a few times. J is TRBJ1-4 and V is TRBV7-6, with 8 bases fitting TRBD1. The junction had 5 bases not matched to a gene; V was cut back by 3 bases and J by 8 bases. Looked up from germline, CDR1 is SGHVS and CDR2 is FNYEAQ. The CDR3 has 14 residues. The CDR3 here is CASSFSGGGEKLFF. CDR3 DNA: TGTGCCAGCAGCTTTTCAGGGGGCGGCGAAAAACTGTTTTTT. Variable domain in full (rest from reference TRBV7-6 and TRBJ1-4): GAGVSQSPRYKVTKRGQDVALRCDPISGHVSLYWYRQALGQGPEFLTYFNYEAQQDKSGLPNDRFSAERPEGSISTLTIQRTEQRDSAMYRCASSFSGGGEKLFFGSGTQLSVL.

V usage is TRBV6-5 and J usage is TRBJ2-2; 10 positions agree with TRBD1. Germline trimming cut 6 bases from V and 5 bases from J; bases unmatched to any gene: 9. Germline lookup yields CDR1 MNHEY and CDR2 SVGAGI. The CDR3 is 16 amino acids. The CDR3 DNA sequence: TGTGCCAGCAGATACGGACAGGGGGTTGGTACCGGGGAGCTGTTTTTT. Its translation: CASRYGQGVGTGELFF.

The genes are TRBV19 and TRBJ2-1; 14 nucleotides agree with TRBD2. CDR1 and CDR2 (germline): LNHDA, SQIVND (reference sequence). J was trimmed by 3 bases and V by 4 bases; bases with no gene match: 2. The CDR3 loop spans 16 amino acids. The CDR3 coding sequence is TGTGCCAGTAGTAGAGGACTAGCGGGAGGCTACAATGAGCAGTTCTTC. It translates to CASSRGLAGGYNEQFF.

V and J are TRBV14 and TRBJ2-3, with a tentative D call TRBD2 (5 bases). The V end was cut by 5 bases, the J end by 2 bases, with 11 bases between. CDR1 SGHDN and CDR2 FVKESK come from the germline V gene. The CDR3 runs to 14 residues. CDR3 sequence: CASSSRLNTDTQYF. The CDR3 nucleotides read TGTGCCAGCAGCTCCCGACTAAACACAGATACGCAGTATTTT.

The CDR3 DNA reads as TGTGCCAGCAGTTACCTTAGCGGGCAAGAGACCCAGTACTTC. As protein: CASSYLSGQETQYF. The chain links TRBV6-5 to TRBJ2-5, with 7 bases fitting TRBD2. This CDR3 region has 14 residues. Losses at the gene ends were 2 bases for V and 2 bases for J; bases not matched to a gene: 2. Germline V gene data show CDR1 as MNHEY and CDR2 as SVGAGI.

This chain connects TRBV11-2 to TRBJ2-1; D gene unclear. Germline assignment: CDR1 SGHAT and CDR2 FQNNGV. This CDR3 spans 15 amino acids. Trimming left V 5 bases short and J 6 bases short, with 17 bases between. CDR3 DNA: TGTGCCAGCAGCCGAAGTGGCCACCTATTCAATGAGCAGTTCTTC. It specifies CASSRSGHLFNEQFF.

The rearrangement joins TRBV5-1 to TRBJ2-1; TRBD2 agrees at 8 bases. The CDR3 has 16 residues. J lost 7 bases, V lost 7 bases, and 16 bases had no gene match. In germline, CDR1 is SGHRS, CDR2 YFSETQ. The CDR3 here is CASRDSGNNWGNEQFF. The DNA for the CDR3 is TGCGCCAGCCGAGATAGCGGGAACAATTGGGGAAATGAGCAGTTCTTC.

This chain uses TRBV19 with TRBJ2-1, with a tentative D call TRBD2 (6 bases). This CDR3 region has 15 residues. V was clipped by 3 bases and J by 3 bases, with 12 bases between them. Germline CDR1 reads LNHDA; CDR2 reads SQIVND (reference sequence). CDR3 residues: CASSMEGVFYNEQFF. As DNA, the CDR3 is TGTGCCAGTAGTATGGAGGGAGTTTTCTACAATGAGCAGTTCTTC.

This chain joins TRBV5-1 and TRBJ1-2; 8 bases align to TRBD1. The germline CDR1 and CDR2 sequences are SGHRS and YFSETQ. The CDR3 extends over 13 amino acids. J lost 7 bases, V lost 4 bases, and 6 bases had no gene match. As DNA, the CDR3 is TGCGCCAGCAGCCCCGGACAGGGTTTTGGCTACACCTTC. This sequence encodes CASSPGQGFGYTF.

This sequence joins TRBV6-1 and TRBJ1-2; the D gene is possibly TRBD1 (6 bases). The CDR3 spans 18 residues. Between the trimmed V and J ends, which lost 2 bases and 2 bases, there was a span of 21 bases. Germline V CDR1 and CDR2: MNHNS, SASEGT. The CDR3 bases are TGTGCCAGCAGTGAACGCTCGGGGGGCCAGGGCAAGAACTATGGCTACACCTTC. It is translated as CASSERSGGQGKNYGYTF.

The V call is TRBV2, the J call TRBJ2-3; 8 bases match TRBD2. The length of the CDR3 is 15 residues. The V segment lost 4 bases and the J segment 4 bases; nucleotides outside the gene matches: 7. The V gene's germline CDR1 is SNHLY and CDR2 FYNNEI. CDR3 protein: CASSAMSGSPDTQYF. The CDR3 DNA sequence: TGTGCCAGCAGTGCCATGAGCGGGAGCCCAGATACGCAGTATTTT.